Shown below are 2 T cell receptor beta chains from a single sample sequenced in a study of regulatory T cells in long-lasting Graves disease. Time point meaning: newly diagnosed GD, antithyroid drugs for less than 3 months. RNA extracted from PBMCs served as the sequencing template. Library construction for TCR beta used iRepertoire HTBI primers and Arm-PCR of CDR3 regions. One entry per CDR3 protein results from TCRdb running MiXCR on the multiplex PCR reads. The data hold about 320,000 distinct CDR3 sequences, with about a sixth observed a single time. The material sequenced was peripheral blood mononuclear cells (PBMCs), taken at new diagnosis, from a patient treated with antithyroid drugs. All receptors derive from a female donor with Graves disease.

This clonotype was counted at least ten times. The chain carries TRBV30 and TRBJ2-5; no clear D. The CDR3 length is 14 residues. The germline V gene encodes CDR1 GTSNPN and CDR2 SVGIG (reference sequence). V was shortened by 3 bases and J by 5 bases, with 16 bases between the two germline ends. The CDR3 is CAWRYQVGGETQYF. The CDR3 DNA is TGTGCCTGGAGATACCAAGTCGGTGGTGAGACCCAGTACTTC.

This clonotype was seen repeatedly, ten times or more. The V call is TRBV12-3 or TRBV12-4, the J call TRBJ1-1; tentative D call: TRBD1 (6 bases). V dropped 6 bases and J dropped 1 base, with 9 bases sitting between them. CDR3 length: 13 residues. CDR3 amino acids: CASSAGQNTEAFF. The CDR3 bases are TGTGCCAGCAGCGCGGGACAGAACACTGAAGCTTTCTTT.